This T cell receptor (beta chain) was captured by sequencing in a study of blood T cell repertoires in COVID-19. Profiling relied on immunoSEQ multiplex PCR, and the TCRdb table lists in-frame clones only, not all of them. The data contain 100,000 to 150,000 clones, around 77% of them singletons. CDR1 and CDR2 (germline): MNHEY, SVGAGI. This CDR3 comprises 16 residues. Germline trimming cut 0 bases from V and 5 bases from J; bases unmatched to any gene: 4. The V call is TRBV6-5, the J call TRBJ2-5, with 12 bases aligning to TRBD1. The origin of this receptor is a human donor in a cohort sampled during active COVID-19. Sequencing input: peripheral blood. The CDR3 DNA sequence: TGTGCCAGCAGTTACTCCGGGACAGGGGGCTTGGAGACCCAGTACTTC. Its protein is CASSYSGTGGLETQYF.